This T cell receptor (beta chain) appears in the sequencing data of a study of CD8+ T cells in alopecia areata. Following extraction, RNA underwent reverse transcription to cDNA, which served as the sequencing template. Here immunoSEQ multiplex PCR was the method, and the copy in TCRdb shows in-frame clones only, minus some. Among hundreds of thousands of clones, under 40% were seen once, and the ten largest hold around 0.48%. This CDR3 is built from 14 residues. Germline V gene data show CDR1 as SGHRS and CDR2 as YFSETQ. With 0 bases clipped from V and 4 bases from J, the junction kept 2 bases outside the gene matches. Treatment reported: oral pan-JAK inhibitor, 5-10 mg twice daily. Many counts were recorded for this clone.

V gene TRBV5-1 combines with J gene TRBJ1-1; 8 nucleotides align to TRBD1. The sample here was CD4+ T cells sorted from blood, taken at roughly week 30, from a patient treated with tofacitinib. The clonotype comes from a human donor with alopecia areata. The CDR3, as DNA: TGCGCCAGCAGCTTGGACGGACAGGGCACTGAAGCTTTCTTT. Protein product: CASSLDGQGTEAFF. The full variable domain, completed using reference TRBV5-1 and TRBJ1-1, is KAGVTQTPRYLIKTRGQQVTLSCSPISGHRSVSWYQQTPGQGLQFLFEYFSETQRNKGNFPGRFSGRQFSNSRSEMNVSTLELGDSALYLCASSLDGQGTEAFFGQGTRLTVV.